This is a list of T cell receptor beta chains from one sample in a study of cytotoxic CD8 clonotypes in ibrutinib-treated CLL. The table came from immunoSEQ multiplex PCR; TCRdb's copy has only in-frame clones and leaves some out. The sample lists 200,000 to 250,000 clones; 70% were seen once. The sample was PBMCs, taken after 24 months of ibrutinib treatment. Receptors originate from a human donor with chronic lymphocytic leukemia. The CDR3 runs from the conserved cysteine through the conserved F or W. A D gene is named only where the DNA matches it firmly. Clone size is stated in some rows and not others, as once, few, many or a class when expanded.

size,D,V,J,CDR3,DNA
.,.,TRBV5-1,TRBJ2-7,CASCPFPGTSYEQYF,TGCGCCAGCTGCCCCTTCCCCGGGACAAGCTACGAGCAGTACTTC
few,TRBD2,TRBV7-2,TRBJ2-1,CASSLGLAVYNEQFF,TGTGCCAGCAGCTTAGGACTAGCGGTTTACAATGAGCAGTTCTTC
once,.,TRBV6-5,TRBJ2-7,CASSPLGQIGYEQYF,TGTGCCAGCAGTCCCCTTGGCCAGATTGGGTACGAGCAGTACTTC
.,TRBD1,TRBV2,TRBJ2-7,CASVPLTGTNEQYF,TGTGCCAGCGTCCCCTTGACAGGGACCAACGAGCAGTACTTC
.,.,TRBV28,TRBJ1-2,CASSQPGPFYGYTF,TGTGCCAGCAGTCAGCCGGGCCCTTTCTATGGCTACACCTTC
once,TRBD2,TRBV2,TRBJ2-1,CASSPGTSGSFNEQFF,TGTGCCAGCAGCCCCGGGACTAGCGGGAGTTTCAATGAGCAGTTCTTC
.,.,TRBV2,TRBJ2-3,CALSVGALREDTQYF,TGTGCCCTCTCCGTGGGGGCCCTCCGGGAAGATACGCAGTATTTT
once,.,TRBV30,TRBJ2-3,CAWSLGGGAGTDTQYF,TGTGCCTGGAGTCTAGGGGGGGGAGCTGGGACAGATACGCAGTATTTT
.,.,TRBV10-3,TRBJ2-5,CAISESNSAETQYF,TGTGCCATCAGTGAGTCGAATAGCGCCGAGACCCAGTACTTC
.,.,TRBV9,TRBJ2-3,CASSERTDTQYF,TGTGCCAGCAGCGAGCGTACAGATACGCAGTATTTT
few,.,TRBV4-2,TRBJ2-7,CASSQEPGARYEQYF,TGTGCCAGCAGCCAAGAACCGGGGGCGAGGTACGAGCAGTACTTC
.,TRBD2,TRBV25-1,TRBJ2-7,CASSEIRAGGGYEQYF,TGTGCCAGCAGTGAAATAAGGGCGGGAGGGGGATACGAGCAGTACTTC
.,TRBD1,TRBV28,TRBJ1-5,CASSNPGTGLGQPQHF,TGTGCCAGCAGCAACCCCGGGACAGGGCTGGGTCAGCCCCAGCATTTT
.,.,TRBV25-1,TRBJ2-7,CASIRQAGDEQYF,TGTGCCAGCATACGACAGGCCGGGGACGAGCAGTACTTC
few,.,TRBV11-2,TRBJ2-5,CASSLEGHQETQYF,TGTGCCAGCAGCTTAGAGGGACATCAAGAGACCCAGTACTTC
once,.,TRBV19,TRBJ1-2,CATHYPARGPYGYTF,TGTGCCACCCATTATCCCGCCCGGGGTCCCTATGGCTACACCTTC
few,.,TRBV6-6,TRBJ2-1,CASTRDYNEQFF,TGTGCCAGCACGAGAGACTACAATGAGCAGTTCTTC
few,TRBD2,TRBV6-5,TRBJ2-1,CASSYWLAGDHEQFF,TGTGCCAGCAGTTACTGGCTAGCGGGAGATCATGAACAGTTCTTC
few,TRBD2,TRBV5-5,TRBJ2-7,CASSLWTSSYEQYF,TGTGCCAGCAGCCTGTGGACTAGCAGCTACGAGCAGTACTTC
.,.,TRBV6-6,TRBJ2-7,CASRLRGTAREQYF,TGTGCCAGCAGGCTCCGAGGGACGGCGAGGGAGCAGTACTTC
.,TRBD2,TRBV19,TRBJ2-1,CASSIGSGGLDQEQFF,TGTGCCAGTAGTATAGGGTCCGGGGGGTTAGACCAGGAGCAGTTCTTC
once,TRBD2,TRBV19,TRBJ2-2,CASSIRLAGVPNTGELFF,TGTGCCAGTAGTATCAGACTAGCGGGAGTTCCGAACACCGGGGAGCTGTTTTTT
.,.,TRBV2,TRBJ2-7,CASSRSGGNYEQYF,TGTGCCAGCAGTCGTTCAGGGGGGAACTACGAGCAGTACTTC
once,.,TRBV6-1,TRBJ1-1,CASLADTEAFF,TGTGCCAGCTTGGCCGACACTGAAGCTTTCTTT
.,.,TRBV29-1,TRBJ2-5,CSAGQLQETQYF,TGCAGCGCTGGACAGTTACAAGAGACCCAGTACTTC
few,.,TRBV6-6,TRBJ1-3,CASTTTASGNTIYF,TGTGCCAGCACGACAACAGCTTCCGGAAACACCATATATTTT
.,TRBD2,TRBV9,TRBJ2-7,CASSVYSGISYEQYF,TGTGCCAGCAGCGTCTATAGCGGGATTTCCTACGAGCAGTACTTC
.,TRBD1,TRBV28,TRBJ1-4,CASSSPGQGNEKLFF,TGTGCCAGCAGTTCTCCGGGACAGGGGAATGAAAAACTGTTTTTT
.,.,TRBV6-5,TRBJ2-7,CASSLDSLSVEQYF,TGTGCCAGCAGTTTGGACAGCCTATCGGTCGAGCAGTACTTC
.,.,TRBV20-1,TRBJ1-4,CGARTDILFF,TGCGGTGCTAGAACTGACATTCTGTTTTTT
few,TRBD2,TRBV2,TRBJ2-1,CASGMGKAGGRHEQFF,TGTGCCAGCGGAATGGGGAAGGCGGGAGGGCGGCATGAGCAGTTCTTC